What follows is one T cell receptor (beta chain) and its context. Its antigen is as yet unknown. This specimen comes from a study of a mutant IDH1 vaccine in newly diagnosed glioma. Overall study findings and caveats: Pseudoprogression apparently tracked independently of changes in top peripheral T cell clonotypes. Of all patients, 93.3% showed vaccine-induced immune responses.

The time point was: baseline, week 1 (first vaccination visit). Noted treatment: pre-vaccination baseline after standard-of-care therapy. New WHO grade 3 or 4 astrocytomas that were IDH1-mutant and ATRX-lost occurred in the donors. The V gene's germline CDR1 is SQVTM and CDR2 ANQGSEA. CDR3 length: 15 residues. The V gene lost 6 bases and the J gene lost 2 bases, with 18 bases spanning the gap. Produced via immunoSEQ multiplex PCR; TCRdb's table is partial and in-frame only. Found here are fewer than 45,000 clones, around four fifths of them singletons; the top ten hold 9% to 10%. The sample here was PBMCs, taken from a glioma patient treated with radiotherapy, temozolomide or both. The clonotype originates from a man aged 40-50 years with glioma. Some clones in this sample may be carry-over from other donors' samples. This chain uses TRBV29-1 with TRBJ2-3; D might be TRBD2 (6 bases). The chain's CDR3 is CSVLRRGEYTDTQYF. CDR3 bases: TGCAGCGTCCTCCGCCGCGGGGAGTACACAGATACGCAGTATTTT.